These T cell receptor beta chains were read from a single sample in a study of shared clonotypes between healthy human individuals. The data were produced by immunoSEQ multiplex PCR, yet TCRdb's version contains in-frame clones alone and is incomplete. The sample includes around 1.5 million clones, 95% to 99% of them seen just once. Sample: naive CD4+ T cells sorted from blood. These TCRs come from a man between 25 and 39 years old in good health. Both conserved end residues are part of each CDR3. Each record gives: V gene, J gene, CDR3 length, clone size, D gene, CDR3 protein, CDR3 DNA. A D gene is named only where the DNA matches it firmly. Rows may omit the clone size; those that give it use once, few, many or a size class.

>TRBV6-5|TRBJ1-1|13|-|-
CASKSVGYTEAFF
TGTGCCAGCAAGAGTGTCGGGTACACTGAAGCTTTCTTT
>TRBV5-1|TRBJ2-1|13|-|-
CASSPDGYNEQFF
TGCGCCAGCAGCCCGGACGGCTACAATGAGCAGTTCTTC
>TRBV29-1|TRBJ2-6|14|-|TRBD1
CSVERDRGSNVLTF
TGCAGCGTTGAACGGGACAGGGGGTCCAACGTCCTGACTTTC
>TRBV7-2|TRBJ2-1|12|once|-
CASSLPYNEQFF
TGTGCCAGCAGCTTACCTTACAATGAGCAGTTCTTC
>TRBV27|TRBJ2-3|13|-|-
CASSLSMPDTQYF
TGTGCCAGCAGTTTATCTATGCCAGATACGCAGTATTTT
>TRBV5-1|TRBJ2-5|14|-|-
CASTPRQYQETQYF
TGCGCCAGCACCCCCAGACAGTACCAAGAGACCCAGTACTTC
>TRBV18|TRBJ1-3|14|once|TRBD1
CASNGRQGQNTIYF
TGTGCCAGCAACGGCCGACAGGGACAAAACACCATATATTTT
>TRBV7-7|TRBJ2-5|15|-|-
CASSSRDGPFGTQYF
TGTGCTAGCAGCTCCCGGGACGGACCCTTTGGGACCCAGTACTTC
>TRBV4-3|TRBJ2-1|16|-|TRBD2
CASSQEVAGGYNEQFF
TGCGCCAGCAGCCAAGAGGTAGCGGGAGGGTACAATGAGCAGTTCTTC
>TRBV18|TRBJ1-3|15|-|-
CASSPEVVTGNTIYF
TGTGCCAGCTCACCCGAAGTCGTTACTGGAAACACCATATATTTT
>TRBV7-8|TRBJ2-7|13|-|-
CASSLSGSYEQYF
TGTGCCAGCAGCTTAAGCGGATCATACGAGCAGTACTTC
>TRBV28|TRBJ1-2|12|-|-
CASTLPWGGYTF
TGTGCCAGCACTCTACCCTGGGGTGGCTACACCTTC
>TRBV2|TRBJ2-1|11|-|-
CASSLVREQFF
TGTGCCAGCAGCTTGGTTCGAGAGCAGTTCTTC
>TRBV5-1|TRBJ2-2|14|-|-
CASSWDRNTGELFF
TGCGCCAGCAGCTGGGACCGGAACACCGGGGAGCTGTTTTTT
>TRBV19|TRBJ1-5|15|-|-
CASRLPGRWVQPQHF
TGTGCCAGTCGATTGCCGGGACGTTGGGTCCAGCCCCAGCATTTT
>TRBV20-1|TRBJ2-7|11|-|TRBD1
CRQGRGYEQYF
TGCCGACAGGGAAGGGGCTACGAGCAGTACTTC
>TRBV6-5|TRBJ1-1|11|-|-
CASTGPTEAFF
TGTGCCAGCACGGGACCCACTGAAGCTTTCTTT